The 9 T cell receptor beta chains below all came from one sample that was sequenced in a study of T cells after yellow fever vaccination (dated by TCRdb to about 2019). The sample's treatment or condition label, in plain terms: live attenuated yellow fever vaccine strain. The library was generated by 5' RACE. The listed sequencing device is Illumina HiSeq 2500. TCRdb reworked the public reads: Q25 trimming with fastp, MiXCR clone assembly, productive beta chains retained. Rows with a matching CDR3 protein are joined into one entry that keeps the most common DNA and genes. The sample data list nearly 550,000 distinct CDR3 sequences, and about a fifth of these were observed just once. The leading ten clones occupy over 11% of the sample. The source material was PBMCs, sampled 15 days after the yellow fever booster vaccination. All receptors derive from a man aged 30-40 years who received the YFV17D yellow fever vaccine.

This clonotype was seen a handful of times. The rearrangement links TRBV2 to TRBJ2-1; 9 bases agree with TRBD2. The CDR3 length is 15 residues. J lost 6 bases, V lost 1 base, and 4 bases had no gene match. CDR1 is SNHLY, CDR2 FYNNEI, per germline. In DNA, the CDR3 is TGTGCCAGCAGTGAAGTGCGGGAGGGCCGCAATGAGCAGTTCTTC. Its protein is CASSEVREGRNEQFF.

The sample holds a few counts of this clonotype. This chain uses TRBV21-1 with TRBJ2-4; the table's D gene call, TRBD2, was not cross checked with the DNA. TRBV21-1 is noted as a pseudogene. The CDR3 is made up of 15 amino acids. This chain's CDR3 is CARALANRAKNIQYF. The CDR3 coding sequence is TGTGCCAGAGCCCTAGCGAACCGAGCCAAAAACATTCAGTACTTC.

The genes are TRBV18 and TRBJ2-5; the D call may be TRBD1 or TRBD2 (5 bases each). V was trimmed by 6 bases and J by 4 bases, leaving 12 bases between them. The CDR3 has 13 residues. CDR1 and CDR2 (germline): KGHSH, LQKENI. CDR3 protein: CASSPGPSETQYF. In DNA, the CDR3 is TGTGCCAGCTCTCCGGGACCCTCAGAGACCCAGTACTTC.

This clonotype was recorded a few times. The chain couples TRBV5-1 to TRBJ2-2, with 11 bases fitting TRBD2. CDR1 is SGHRS, CDR2 YFSETQ, per germline. This CDR3 is 16 amino acids long. With V trimmed by 0 bases and J by 6 bases, 4 bases remained unmatched. CDR3 loop: CASSLGLAGPAGELFF. CDR3 bases: TGCGCCAGCAGCTTGGGACTAGCGGGACCCGCCGGGGAGCTGTTTTTT.

The chain employs TRBV28 and TRBJ2-1; 8 nucleotides line up with TRBD2. The V segment lost 4 bases and the J segment 12 bases; nucleotides outside the gene matches: 14. Germline V gene sequence: CDR1 MDHEN, CDR2 SYDVKM. This CDR3 spans 15 amino acids. This CDR3 is CASSSFSGGVVVQFF. The CDR3 DNA follows: TGTGCCAGCAGTTCGTTCTCGGGGGGGGTGGTTGTGCAGTTCTTC.

The chain recombines TRBV20-1 with TRBJ1-5; D gene ambiguous. The CDR3 loop spans 13 amino acids. Trimming cost V 6 bases and J 6 bases, with 15 bases left between them. Germline assignment: CDR1 DFQATT and CDR2 SNEGSKA (reference sequence). For the CDR3, the DNA is TGCAGTGCCGGACGGTCCGCATTTCAGCCCCAGCATTTT. As protein: CSAGRSAFQPQHF.

The sample holds a few counts of this clonotype. V usage is TRBV29-1 and J usage is TRBJ2-7, with D uncertain. V was cut by 6 bases and J by 7 bases, with 16 bases left in between. Germline V lookup: CDR1 SQVTM, CDR2 ANQGSEA. This CDR3 is 12 amino acids long. CDR3 in amino acids: CSVFSVAGEQYF. The DNA for the CDR3 is TGCAGCGTGTTCAGTGTTGCTGGGGAGCAGTACTTC.

There are a few counts of this clonotype. The chain uses TRBV7-2 and TRBJ2-1; 9 nucleotides match TRBD2. Germline-derived CDR1 and CDR2 are SGHTA and FQGNSA. V lost 2 bases, J lost 16 bases, and 15 bases stayed unmatched. The CDR3 loop spans 15 amino acids. The CDR3 loop is CASSLQEREALNRFF. CDR3 bases: TGTGCCAGCAGCTTACAGGAGCGGGAGGCCCTGAATCGATTCTTC. Full variable domain (missing parts from reference TRBV7-2 and TRBJ2-1): GAGVSQSPSNKVTEKGKDVELRCDPISGHTALYWYRQSLGQGLEFLIYFQGNSAPDKSGLPSDRFSAERTGGSVSTLTIQRTQQEDSAVYLCASSLQEREALNRFFGPGTRLTVL.

The V gene is TRBV6-2 or TRBV6-3, the J gene TRBJ2-5, with no clear D. V was cut by 5 bases and J by 5 bases, with 9 bases left in between. The CDR3 consists of 12 residues. CDR1 and CDR2 (germline): MNHEY, SVGEGT. CDR3 amino acids: CASSDILETQYF. Here the CDR3 DNA reads TGTGCCAGCAGTGACATCCTGGAGACCCAGTACTTC.